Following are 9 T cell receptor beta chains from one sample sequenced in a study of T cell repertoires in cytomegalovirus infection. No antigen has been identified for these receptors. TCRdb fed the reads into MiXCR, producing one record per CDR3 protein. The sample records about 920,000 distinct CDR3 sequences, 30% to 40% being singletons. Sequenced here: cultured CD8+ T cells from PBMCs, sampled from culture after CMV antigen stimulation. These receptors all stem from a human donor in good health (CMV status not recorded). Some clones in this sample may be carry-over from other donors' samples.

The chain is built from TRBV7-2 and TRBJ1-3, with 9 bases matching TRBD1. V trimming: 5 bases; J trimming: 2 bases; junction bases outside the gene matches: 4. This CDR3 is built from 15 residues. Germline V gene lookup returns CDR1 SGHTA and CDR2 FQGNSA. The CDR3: CASSKDRGTGNTIYF. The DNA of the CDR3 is TGTGCCAGCAGCAAAGACAGGGGGACTGGAAACACCATATATTTT.

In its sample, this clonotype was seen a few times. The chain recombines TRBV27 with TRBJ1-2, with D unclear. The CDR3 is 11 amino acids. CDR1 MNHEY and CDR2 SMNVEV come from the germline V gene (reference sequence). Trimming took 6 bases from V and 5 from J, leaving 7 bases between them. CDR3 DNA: TGTGCCAGCAGGGGATTTTATGGCTACACCTTC. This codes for CASRGFYGYTF.

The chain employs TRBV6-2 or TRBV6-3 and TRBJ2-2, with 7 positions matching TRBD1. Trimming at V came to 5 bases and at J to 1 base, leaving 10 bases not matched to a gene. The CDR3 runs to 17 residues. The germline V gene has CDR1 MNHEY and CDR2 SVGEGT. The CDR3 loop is CASSILQGQKNTGELFF. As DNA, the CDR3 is TGTGCCAGCAGTATACTACAGGGGCAGAAGAACACCGGGGAGCTGTTTTTT.

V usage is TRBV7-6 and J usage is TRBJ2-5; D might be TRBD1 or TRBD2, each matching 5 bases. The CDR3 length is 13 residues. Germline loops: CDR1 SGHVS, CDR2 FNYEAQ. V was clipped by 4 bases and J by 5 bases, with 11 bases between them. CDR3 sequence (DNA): TGTGCCAGCAGCTCTTCATGGGGGGAGACCCAGTACTTC. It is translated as CASSSSWGETQYF.

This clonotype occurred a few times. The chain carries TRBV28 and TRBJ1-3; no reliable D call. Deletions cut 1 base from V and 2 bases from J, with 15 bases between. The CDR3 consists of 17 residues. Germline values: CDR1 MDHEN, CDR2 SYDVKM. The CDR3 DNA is TGTGCCAGCAGTTTATACCCGCCAGCAGGTGCTGGAAACACCATATATTTT. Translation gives CASSLYPPAGAGNTIYF.

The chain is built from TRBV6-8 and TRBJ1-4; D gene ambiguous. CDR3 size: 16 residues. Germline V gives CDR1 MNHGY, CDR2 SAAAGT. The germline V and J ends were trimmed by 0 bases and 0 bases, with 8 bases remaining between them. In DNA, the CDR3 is TGTGCCAGCAGTTACTCGAGAGATGCAACTAATGAAAAACTGTTTTTT. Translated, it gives CASSYSRDATNEKLFF.

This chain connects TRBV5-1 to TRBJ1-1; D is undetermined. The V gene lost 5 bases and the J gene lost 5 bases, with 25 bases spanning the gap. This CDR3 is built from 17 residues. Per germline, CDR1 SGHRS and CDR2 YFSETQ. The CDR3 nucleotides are TGCGCCAGCAGACCGTCTACCGTGGGTACTCGGGTTACTGAAGCTTTCTTT. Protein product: CASRPSTVGTRVTEAFF.

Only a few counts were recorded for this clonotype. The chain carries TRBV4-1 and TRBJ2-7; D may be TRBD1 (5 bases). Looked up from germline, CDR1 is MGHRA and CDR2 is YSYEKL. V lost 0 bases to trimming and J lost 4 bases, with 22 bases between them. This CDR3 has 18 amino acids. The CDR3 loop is CASSQDEQAGKRGYEQYF. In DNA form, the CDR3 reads TGCGCCAGCAGCCAAGATGAGCAGGCAGGCAAAAGGGGATACGAGCAGTACTTC.

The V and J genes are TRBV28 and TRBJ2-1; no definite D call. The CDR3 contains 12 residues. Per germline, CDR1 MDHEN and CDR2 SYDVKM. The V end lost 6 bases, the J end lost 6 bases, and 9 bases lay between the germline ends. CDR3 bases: TGTGCCAGCAGCACCGTTATCAATGAGCAGTTCTTC. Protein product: CASSTVINEQFF.